This TCR beta chain was captured in a study of shared clonotypes between healthy human individuals. Study details: Donors had three CD4 naive, three CD4 memory, two CD8 naive and one CD8 memory plate apiece.

The protocol was immunoSEQ multiplex PCR, while the TCRdb copy is restricted to in-frame clones and leaves out a portion. The sample holds 2,500,000 or so clones, approximately 90% seen once. Findings of the study overall: The study's rarefaction showed incomplete sorted-subset sequencing despite large depth. Naive subsets typically showed greater estimated richness than memory subsets. The naive CD4 repertoires of four donors were compared, and about 5% of clonotypes were shared.

About this clone itself: The antigen remains unidentified.

Germline values: CDR1 GTSNPN, CDR2 SVGIG (reference sequence). This CDR3 region has 14 residues. Trimming cost V 7 bases and J 0 bases, with 10 bases left between them. The clonotype comes from a man in his late teens or twenties in good health. This sequence joins TRBV30 and TRBJ2-6, with D unresolved. Sequencing was carried out using naive CD4+ T cells sorted from blood. Subset noted: CD45RA+ positively selected. This CDR3 is CASTVSSGANVLTF. The CDR3 bases are TGTGCCTCTACGGTGAGCTCTGGGGCCAACGTCCTGACTTTC.